Listed here are 18 T cell receptor beta chains from one sample, sequenced in a study of blood T cell repertoires in COVID-19. Only in-frame clones appear in the TCRdb table, and some are missing; sequencing was by immunoSEQ multiplex PCR. This sample has some 250,000 clones, with approximately 86% found just once. The sample taken for sequencing was peripheral blood. These receptors were taken from a man aged 25-45 years with active or convalescent COVID-19.

The rearrangement joins TRBV20-1 to TRBJ1-5; TRBD1 might be the D (5 bases). Germline assignment: CDR1 DFQATT and CDR2 SNEGSKA (reference sequence). The CDR3 contains 13 residues. The ends were cut back, 3 bases at V and 3 bases at J, with 9 bases in the middle. CDR3 loop: CSASEDTNQPQHF. In DNA form, the CDR3 reads TGCAGTGCTAGTGAGGACACCAATCAGCCCCAGCATTTT.

The chain couples TRBV6-2 or TRBV6-3 to TRBJ2-4; 13 positions agree with TRBD2. Germline trimming cut 1 base from V and 0 bases from J; bases unmatched to any gene: 6. Germline CDR1 reads MNHEY; CDR2 reads SVGEGT. The length of the CDR3 is 19 residues. CDR3 sequence (DNA): TGTGCCAGCAGTTACTTCCCCGGGACTAGCGGGGTAGCCAAAAACATTCAGTACTTC. As protein: CASSYFPGTSGVAKNIQYF.

V gene TRBV19 combines with J gene TRBJ2-3, with 9 nucleotides matching TRBD2. After removal of 3 bases from V and 5 bases from J, the junction contained 15 bases not matched to a gene. The CDR3 has 18 amino acids. Germline CDR1 reads LNHDA; CDR2 reads SQIVND (reference sequence). The CDR3 here is CASSIGRIRAGGGDTQYF. The CDR3 bases are TGTGCCAGTAGTATCGGTCGCATTAGAGCGGGGGGAGGAGATACGCAGTATTTT. The whole variable domain, filled in from reference TRBV19 and TRBJ2-3, reads DGGITQSPKYLFRKEGQNVTLSCEQNLNHDAMYWYRQDPGQGLRLIYYSQIVNDFQKGDIAEGYSVSREKKESFPLTVTSAQKNPTAFYLCASSIGRIRAGGGDTQYFGPGTRLTVL.

This chain uses TRBV23-1 with TRBJ2-7; the match to TRBD2 covers 10 bases. TRBV23-1 falls under the ORF class, with uncertain function. CDR3 length: 15 residues. The V gene end was trimmed by 3 bases and the J gene end by 4 bases; junction bases not matched to a gene: 6. The DNA for the CDR3 is TGCGCCAGCAGTCAGTGGCTAGCGGGAGATTACGAGCAGTACTTC. Protein: CASSQWLAGDYEQYF.

This clone was seen only once. The rearrangement joins TRBV30 to TRBJ1-1; weak D call: TRBD1 (6 bases). Germline V gene data show CDR1 as GTSNPN and CDR2 as SVGIG (reference sequence). The CDR3 extends over 12 amino acids. V dropped 4 bases and J dropped 6 bases, with 12 bases sitting between them. CDR3 sequence: CAWTGGGAEAFF. For the CDR3, the DNA is TGTGCCTGGACGGGAGGGGGGGCTGAAGCTTTCTTT.

The chain links TRBV4-3 to TRBJ1-5; possibly TRBD1 for D (5 bases). V shed 7 bases and J shed 2 bases, with 9 bases lying between them. CDR3 size: 13 residues. Germline loops: CDR1 LGHNA, CDR2 YSLEER. The CDR3 DNA reads TGCGCCAGCAATGAACAGGGCAATCAGCCCCAGCATTTT. This translates into CASNEQGNQPQHF.

The chain couples TRBV9 to TRBJ1-1; D is ambiguous. This CDR3 region has 15 residues. V was pared by 1 base and J by 1 base, with 11 bases between. Per the germline V gene, CDR1 is SGDLS and CDR2 is YYNGEE. The CDR3 coding sequence is TGTGCCAGCAGCGTACTAACGGGGAGGAACACTGAAGCTTTCTTT. Its protein product is CASSVLTGRNTEAFF. The complete variable domain, with remaining parts taken from reference TRBV9 and TRBJ1-1, reads DSGVTQTPKHLITATGQRVTLRCSPRSGDLSVYWYQQSLDQGLQFLIQYYNGEERAKGNILERFSAQQFPDLHSELNLSSLELGDSALYFCASSVLTGRNTEAFFGQGTRLTVV.

The chain joins TRBV21-1 to TRBJ2-2; TRBD1 is the table's D call and was not checked against the DNA. TRBV21-1 is a pseudogene locus. This CDR3 comprises 16 residues. The DNA for the CDR3 is TGTGCCAGCAGGGCGGACAGTTCTTCGAACACCGGGGAGCTGTTTTTT. Amino acids: CASRADSSSNTGELFF.

The rearrangement joins TRBV9 to TRBJ2-1; D call uncertain. Looked up from germline, CDR1 is SGDLS and CDR2 is YYNGEE. V was cut by 4 bases and J by 4 bases, with 9 bases left in between. The CDR3 extends over 13 amino acids. CDR3 amino acids: CASSSQLYNEQFF. DNA for the CDR3: TGTGCCAGCAGCTCACAACTATACAATGAGCAGTTCTTC. Drawing the rest from reference TRBV9 and TRBJ2-1, the complete variable domain is DSGVTQTPKHLITATGQRVTLRCSPRSGDLSVYWYQQSLDQGLQFLIQYYNGEERAKGNILERFSAQQFPDLHSELNLSSLELGDSALYFCASSSQLYNEQFFGPGTRLTVL.

V and J are TRBV29-1 and TRBJ1-5; 9 nucleotides match TRBD1. The CDR3 covers 14 residues. Trimming cost V 5 bases and J 2 bases; bases outside gene matches: 4. CDR1 is SQVTM, CDR2 ANQGSEA, per germline. The CDR3 DNA reads TGCAGCGTTACCACAGGGGGCGGCAATCAGCCCCAGCATTTT. Its translation: CSVTTGGGNQPQHF.

The chain joins TRBV27 to TRBJ2-5, with TRBD1 identical over 8 bases. The germline CDR1 and CDR2 sequences are MNHEY and SMNVEV (reference sequence). The V segment lost 6 bases and the J segment 5 bases; nucleotides outside the gene matches: 11. CDR3 length equals 15 residues. This CDR3 reads CASRTRQGRTETQYF. The CDR3 nucleotides read TGTGCCAGCAGGACTAGACAGGGGAGAACGGAGACCCAGTACTTC.

This clone was seen a few times. The rearrangement joins TRBV4-1 to TRBJ1-5; 9 nucleotides align to TRBD1. Looked up from germline, CDR1 is MGHRA and CDR2 is YSYEKL. The J segment lost 1 base and the V segment lost 5 bases, leaving 0 bases of the junction unmatched. CDR3 length equals 14 residues. The CDR3 spells CASSGTGSNQPQHF. In nucleotides, the CDR3 is TGCGCCAGCAGCGGGACAGGGAGCAATCAGCCCCAGCATTTT.

The chain uses TRBV5-4 and TRBJ1-5, with 8 bases identical to TRBD1. The germline V gene has CDR1 SGHNT and CDR2 YYREEE (reference sequence). This CDR3 is built from 13 residues. Trimming at V came to 4 bases and at J to 7 bases, leaving 4 bases not matched to a gene. This CDR3 reads CASSPTGGQPQHF. The CDR3 DNA reads TGTGCCAGCAGCCCAACAGGGGGACAGCCCCAGCATTTT.

Concerning this clone: Sequence at one end of the junction differs from germline and may be a read error. This sequence joins TRBV19 and TRBJ2-7; 8 nucleotides align to TRBD1. CDR1 is LNHDA and CDR2 is SQIVND in the germline V gene (reference sequence). The CDR3 runs 15 residues. In DNA form, the CDR3 reads TGTGCCAGTAGTATGCCCGGGACAGGCTCCCACGAGCAGTACTTC. This codes for CASSMPGTGSHEQYF.

The chain has TRBV5-6 and TRBJ1-1; TRBD1 agrees at 8 bases. Germline CDR1 is SGHDT and CDR2 is YYEEEE. The junction had 3 bases not matched to a gene; V was cut back by 2 bases and J by 3 bases. The CDR3 totals 14 residues. Written as DNA, the CDR3 is TGTGCCAGCAGCTTCAGGGGGCGGGACACTGAAGCTTTCTTT. It encodes CASSFRGRDTEAFF. The full variable domain, its missing parts supplied by reference TRBV5-6 and TRBJ1-1, is DAGVTQSPTHLIKTRGQQVTLRCSPKSGHDTVSWYQQALGQGPQFIFQYYEEEERQRGNFPDRFSGHQFPNYSSELNVNALLLGDSALYLCASSFRGRDTEAFFGQGTRLTVV.

The V gene is TRBV27, the J gene TRBJ2-3; unclear D gene. CDR1 is MNHEY and CDR2 is SMNVEV in the germline V gene (reference sequence). V was shortened by 3 bases and J by 10 bases, with 14 bases between the two germline ends. The CDR3 contains 13 residues. The CDR3 sequence is CASSFGASHPQYF. CDR3 nucleotide sequence: TGTGCCAGCAGTTTCGGAGCCTCGCACCCGCAGTATTTT.

CDR3 residues: CASRDSLNQPQHF. CDR3 in DNA: TGTGCCAGTAGGGACAGCCTTAATCAGCCCCAGCATTTT. The rearrangement links TRBV19 to TRBJ1-5; D is possibly TRBD1 (6 bases). CDR1 LNHDA and CDR2 SQIVND come from the germline V gene (reference sequence). The CDR3 contains 13 residues. The V end lost 6 bases, the J end lost 4 bases, and 10 bases lay between the germline ends.

V usage is TRBV30 and J usage is TRBJ1-3, with D tentatively TRBD1 (6 bases). V was clipped by 1 base and J by 0 bases, with 13 bases between them. Germline V gene data show CDR1 as GTSNPN and CDR2 as SVGIG (reference sequence). The CDR3 spans 16 residues. CDR3 residues: CAWSEGTLSSGNTIYF. The CDR3 DNA reads as TGTGCCTGGAGTGAAGGGACACTCAGCTCTGGAAACACCATATATTTT. Based on the CDR3 plus reference TRBV30 and TRBJ1-3, the full variable domain is SQTIHQWPATLVQPVGSPLSLECTVEGTSNPNLYWYRQAAGRGLQLLFYSVGIGQISSEVPQNLSASRPQDRQFILSSKKLLLSDSGFYLCAWSEGTLSSGNTIYFGEGSWLTVV.